This T cell receptor (beta chain) comes out of a study of blood T cell repertoires in COVID-19. Study-wide background: From the United States, Italy and Spain came samples of acute and convalescent COVID-19. Nucleic acid was either cDNA or gDNA, and it came from T cells, B-cell-depleted T cells, or PBMCs.

Trimming removed 5 bases at V and 2 bases at J, with 14 bases between. CDR1 and CDR2 from the germline V gene are LNHDA and SQIVND (reference sequence). There are 15 residues in the CDR3. Per the original methods: Reference gene primer amplification yielded estimated nucleated cell counts. Measured with immunoSEQ multiplex PCR; TCRdb has only the in-frame clones, and not every one. V and J calls and clone size follow that table, whereas D and trimming were derived from the DNA. Altogether 30,000 to 40,000 clones are present, 85% being singletons, with the ten largest covering 4% to 6%. The source of this sequence is a man between 45 and 60 years old with active COVID-19. The chain couples TRBV19 to TRBJ2-3; weak D call: TRBD2 (6 bases). The specimen sequenced was peripheral blood. CDR3 region: CASSSRLDLTDTQYF. The CDR3 DNA sequence: TGTGCCAGTAGTTCAAGACTAGACCTCACAGATACGCAGTATTTT.